Below, one TCR beta chain is given with its context. Its antigen specificity is not known. Base qualities were left out, and no much larger clone turns up one base away. The protocol used for the library was the immunoSEQ multiplex PCR assay. A mixture of 60 forward primers for TCR Vbeta segments and 13 reverse primers for TCR Jbeta segments was used in the multiplex PCR. The CDR3 region of rearranged TCR beta genes was amplified from genomic DNA by a multiplex PCR assay. On the Illumina HiSeq System, the amplified TCR beta libraries were sequenced as 87-base-pair reads. The study's own analysis went as follows. In a later analysis, 70 million to 95 million unique TCR beta chains were counted across the 650 to 700 repertoires, and roughly 11 million of these chains were shared by at least two donors. Raw reads were error-corrected and collapsed into unique sequences by a nearest-neighbor algorithm in which closely related sequences were merged to remove PCR and sequencing errors. To assign V, D and J gene segments, CDR3 sequences were aligned to IMGT reference sequences. For a sequence to be retained, a match of at least six nucleotides was required to both a V gene segment and a J gene segment. Rearrangements were called productive when the CDR3 lacked stop codons and stayed in frame with V and J; all others were non-productive. CDR3 was defined by IMGT convention, running from the second conserved V-encoded cysteine to the conserved J-encoded phenylalanine. The earlier analysis of more than 450 of the donors excluded sequences that lacked an unambiguous match to a single V gene segment. In an earlier analysis of approximately 500 of the donors, a V segment was called functional when productive rearrangements were above 56.7%, and segregating when the standard deviation between donors exceeded 5%. A statistical classification framework was built for diagnosing cytomegalovirus status from the catalog of TCR beta chain sequences. V and J gene assignment, in a later analysis, came from comparing TCR nucleotide sequences with IMGT/GENE-DB human TR gene sequences. In a later analysis, CDR3 sequences and most-parsimonious VDJ recombination scenarios were assigned using the TCRdist pipeline. In a later analysis, each TCR beta chain was defined by its CDR3 amino acid sequence together with its V-gene family, and reads lacking a unique V-gene family were excluded. A later analysis removed several hundred highly shared, low-generation-probability nucleotide sequences to deal with suspected cross-contamination and a sequencing artifact. In a later analysis, a clonal expansion index was calculated for each public chain from normalized within-repertoire ranks of inferred template counts. Generation probabilities in a later analysis came from a VDJ recombination model fitted to out-of-frame rearrangements, and those results were checked against IGoR. In a later analysis, TCR-TCR, TCR-HLA and TCR-CMV co-occurrence was scored with hypergeometric tests, and a repertoire-size bias correction was applied to TCR pairs. False discovery rates were estimated in a later analysis by permuting HLA or CMV assignments 20 times. In a later analysis, co-occurring TCRs were grouped using DBSCAN, and TCRdist sequence similarity was added for clustering within HLA-allele-positive subsets. Repertoires with fewer than 30,000 or more than 120,000 public chains were left out of co-occurrence clustering, as were five repertoires with anomalous nucleotide sharing. TCRdb provides this immuneACCESS table in a form limited to in-frame rearrangements. Some clones are lacking; in checked studies, under half of them reflect an unresolved V gene, and why the rest are absent is not known. Clone size and V and J calls were adopted from that table, with D and trimming inferred from the DNA. Within this sample are around 130,000 clones, with roughly 74% of them counted one time only. The top ten constitute approximately 5.4% of the sample.

The data stem from a study of cytomegalovirus exposure and HLA in healthy donors (TCRdb year 2017). About the investigation overall: An earlier analysis of approximately 550 of the donors reported more than 250 Gb of sequence data and 120 million or so unique TCR beta sequences from 150 million to 200 million T cells. Roughly 320 gigabases of sequencing data and roughly 81 million unique TCR sequences made up an early release that covered several hundred HLA-typed donors. Among the roughly 410 genotyped donors, around 81% belonged to the genetic ancestry cluster associated with self-reported Caucasian donors. The study was designed to test whether signatures of past pathogen exposure could be identified by cataloging public T cell receptors. The study profiled the T cell repertoires of hundreds of subjects by immunosequencing and related them to cytomegalovirus serostatus. In addition to the first cohort of 666 subjects, a separate validation cohort of 130 or so different subjects was used. To predict cytomegalovirus infection status, the study combined high-throughput TCR immunosequencing, statistical association of individual TCRs with disease status, and machine learning. To study patterns of TCR occurrence, a later analysis re-analyzed previously published TCR beta repertoires from 550 to 800 donors and added high-resolution HLA genotyping. Rather than using new phenotypic data, the later analysis identified candidate immune exposures from TCR beta sequences and from how often those sequences occurred across donors. An earlier analysis of 587 of the donors used high-throughput TCR beta sequencing to judge whether each TCR beta V gene segment behaved as functional or pseudogenic. Alongside the repertoire data, information on donor age, sex, ethnicity and CMV serostatus was compiled. In a later genetic analysis, genome-wide SNP genotypes for 398 of the 666 donors were used, and that subset was treated as a discovery cohort. All discovery cohort repertoires had been generated on a single sequencing platform. HLA typing covered class I and class II loci at four-digit resolution. The number of typed donors differed by locus: about 620-640 for A, B, C, DRB1 and DQB1; approximately 530 for DQA1; over 600 for DPA1; and around 490 for DPB1. Several DR-DQ haplotypes were treated as single units for association and clustering because of strong linkage in the cohort. Across about 370 genotyped donors of the cohort, an average of about 240,000 unique TCR beta nucleotide sequences per donor were sequenced, and approximately 17% of those sequences were non-productive. Beyond this particular receptor, the publication reports: In a later analysis, HLA-associated TCR beta chains showed more clonal expansion and lower generation probabilities than non-associated chains that were equally common. According to a later analysis, most CMV-associated TCR beta chains appeared to be HLA-restricted, and the HLA associations seemed to be driven largely by CMV exposure. Roughly uniform sequencing depth across donors was assumed in presence/absence analyses, although this assumption may not hold. Most TCR sequences were seen in very few donors, while some public TCRs were found in many individuals. HLA typing was unavailable for some donors at each locus, so association tests used only the typed subset. Cytomegalovirus status was reported to be diagnosed by the classifier with high specificity and sensitivity in both the original and validation cohorts. When HLA alleles, especially DR and DQ, strongly co-occurred, TCR associations were difficult to assign to individual alleles. An earlier analysis of approximately 500 of the donors showed that most TCR beta V segments appeared in productive rearrangements either about 90% or about 30% of the time, which broadly matched IMGT annotations. Several of the top co-occurrence clusters appeared to be linked to parvovirus B19, influenza, CMV and Epstein-Barr virus, according to a later analysis. A later genetic analysis associated a missense DCLRE1C variant with V-gene and J-gene trimming of TCR beta chains, and an independent cohort replicated the association. In the study, approximately 150 TCR beta chains were listed as associated with cytomegalovirus. A later genetic analysis reported fewer N-insertions in productive TCRs among donors in an Asian-associated ancestry cluster than the roughly 700-donor mean. The cohort was sequenced for TCR beta chains only, and without alpha or paired-chain data the features that could be detected were limited. Because counts were too low, about 18 rarely observed V segments, including chromosome 9 orphons, were left out of the earlier analysis of 500 to 650 of the donors. A further reported finding was that TCR beta sequences accurately predicted the HLA-A and HLA-B alleles for most subjects in the first cohort. Three of the identified cytomegalovirus-associated TCR beta chains were confirmed in vitro to be specific for cytomegalovirus antigens. Linkage disequilibrium might explain the correlated functional status among segregating V segments, but an unknown experimental factor could not be excluded. A group of highly shared sequence variants was considered likely to be a technical artifact of the sequencing pipeline. At a false discovery rate of 0.05, a later analysis linked under 20,000 TCR beta sequences to specific HLA alleles. The authors suggested that the approach could potentially be extended to other disease states and immunological phenotypes. In a later analysis, the rate of TCR association differed among HLA loci, with DRB1 alleles having the most associated TCRs and HLA-C alleles having the fewest. The only immune exposure information available for the cohort was CMV serostatus.

The cohort consisted of 666 healthy bone marrow donors. Cohort members were all nominally healthy when sampled, although unrecorded immune exposures were likely present. The donor was CMV seropositive and belonged to the group of 270 or so seropositive cohort members. A peripheral blood sample was provided by each donor, and peripheral blood mononuclear cells were used for TCR beta sequencing. Genomic DNA was extracted from the blood cell samples with the Qiagen DNeasy Blood Extraction Kit. Input material: PBMCs. This TCR was recovered from a woman in her fifties or sixties in good health and CMV-seropositive.

The nucleotides read TGTGCAGCAACGGGTAGCTCCTACGAGCAGTACTTC. Translated, it gives CAATGSSYEQYF. The chain is made from TRBV25-1 and TRBJ2-5, with the D gene too uncertain to name. The DNA matches TRBJ2-7 better at its end, which makes the J call doubtful. The cysteine opens and the phenylalanine closes a CDR3 of 12 amino acids. Of all the DNA, just the CDR3 is kept, 36 bases in frame from base 1. The germline V gene supplies CDR1 MGHDK and CDR2 SYGVNS.